This entry features one T cell receptor beta chain sequence. Antigen unknown. The sample belongs to a study of graft-versus-host responses after intestinal transplantation. Germline V gene lookup returns CDR1 MNHEY and CDR2 SVGAGI. The CDR3 is made up of 15 amino acids. V shed 2 bases and J 8 bases; nucleotides not matched to a gene: 4. Sequenced by immunoSEQ multiplex PCR; TCRdb stores in-frame clones only, minus some. The table records tens of thousands of clones, approximately 84% of them present only once. Notes on the study in general: Some patients had graft-donor T cell macrochimerism, and their allografts showed high graft-versus-host to host-versus-graft clonal ratios. Recipient marrow harbored GvH clones, some of which surfaced first in ileum or blood.

Specimen: unstimulated CD4+ T cells sorted from spleen or lymph node cells, collected before transplant. The clonotype originates from a human donor who was the organ donor for an intestinal transplant. The V and J genes are TRBV6-5 and TRBJ1-4; 11 bases fit TRBD1. The CDR3 sequence: CASSYDGTGGEKLFF. The CDR3 DNA reads TGTGCCAGCAGTTACGATGGGACAGGGGGGGAAAAACTGTTTTTT.